This T cell receptor (beta chain) was sequenced in a study of T-cell memory formation after mild COVID-19. V lost 0 bases, J lost 6 bases, and 15 bases lay in between. Per the germline V gene, CDR1 is MGHRA and CDR2 is YSYEKL. The CDR3 is made up of 16 amino acids. TCRdb independently ran MiXCR on the 5' RACE reads; one entry per CDR3 protein. The sample records 560,000 or so distinct CDR3 sequences, roughly 17% being singletons. In this sample, this clonotype turned up a few times. No antigen is known for it. General study findings and limits: The study found contracting CD4+ clones mainly in CM and EM and contracting CD8+ clones in EMRA.

The rearrangement joins TRBV4-1 to TRBJ1-5, with D hard to call. The TCR sequence derives from an adult woman who had mild COVID-19 (a few samples of this study predate the infection). Cell type and time point are not known. What was sequenced was PBMCs or a T cell subset sorted from them (not recorded which). CDR3 region: CASSQESGHLSQPQHF. DNA for the CDR3: TGCGCCAGCAGCCAAGAAAGCGGCCATTTATCTCAGCCCCAGCATTTT.